This section outlines one TCR beta chain sequence together with its context. The source of the sample is a study of blood T cell repertoires in COVID-19. Study as a whole: Spain, Italy and the United States supplied samples that represented acute and convalescent COVID-19.

The V gene's germline CDR1 is MNHEY and CDR2 SVGAGI. Trimming stripped 7 bases from V and 3 bases from J, with 13 bases between. This CDR3 has 13 residues. Authors' processing steps: Nucleated cell counts were estimated from reference gene primer amplification. Generated by immunoSEQ multiplex PCR, the TCRdb table keeps only in-frame clones and is missing some. V and J calls plus clone size are reproduced from that table; the DNA served to infer D and trimming. This table holds more than 35,000 clones, more than 75% found once. The origin of this receptor is a human donor in a cohort sampled during active COVID-19. The V gene is TRBV6-5, the J gene TRBJ2-7; TRBD2 is a possible D gene (5 bases). What was sequenced was peripheral blood. The CDR3 coding sequence is TGTGCCAGCAAGAGGGAGCGAAACTACGAGCAGTACTTC. It encodes CASKRERNYEQYF.